Detailed here is one T cell receptor beta chain. Its antigen specificity is not known. No base quality values were provided; no much bigger clone lies one nucleotide off. The CDR3 goes from the cysteine to the phenylalanine over 17 residues. The sequence is cut down to CDR3 DNA, 51 bases in frame from base 1. V and J lose 4 bases and 3 bases, and a span of 20 bases separates them. Reading the germline V gene gives CDR1 SGHVS and CDR2 FNYEAQ. The donors were around 39 Caucasian individuals from Russia, aged 6 to 90 years, who were systemically healthy. Each donor gave ten milliliters of peripheral blood, collected into EDTA-treated Vacutainer tubes. PBMCs were isolated by Ficoll-Paque density-gradient centrifugation, with at least 6 million obtained per sample. Total RNA was extracted from PBMCs with Trizol reagent, with at least 6 micrograms obtained per sample. For every donor, flow cytometry on a PBMC aliquot measured the percentage of naive CD45RAhigh/CD27high T cells.

The sample originates from a study of blood T cells in healthy people across ages (dated by TCRdb to about 2015). Context from the whole study: In model experiments, template switching captured roughly one uniquely barcoded TCR beta cDNA molecule for every two T cells. The donors were divided into four age groups: young (average approximately 16 years), middle-aged (approximately 39), aged (around 67) and long-lived (82). Age-related changes in TCR beta repertoire diversity were measured in the study by deep sequencing normalized with unique cDNA molecular identifiers. To avoid experimental bias, donors of different ages were spread randomly across the sequencing lanes. Two additional independent replicas of 1 million unique cDNA reads from the same blood draw were analyzed for two donors (one aged 18 to 30 and one aged 80 or older).

Broader findings and caveats from the paper: The CMV infection status of donors was not known, potentially confounding age-related changes in expanded clonotypes. Estimates of total diversity based on one million sequenced T cells were considered lower bounds and underestimates. As age increased, observed TCR beta diversity per million T cells dropped in a roughly linear way, and a significant reduction was already evident by age roughly 40. Since profiling was done on bulk unsorted PBMCs, naive and antigen-experienced compartments could not be conclusively compared. A strong correlation was found between observed TCR beta diversity and the percentage of naive T cells measured by flow cytometry. The long-lived group showed more naive CD4+ T cells, fewer expanded clones and increased TCR diversity than the aged group, suggesting age selection.

Libraries were prepared through 5' RACE. Sequencing took place on an Illumina HiSeq 2500. A second PCR of roughly 6 to 11 cycles was run with a J-beta primer mix and a sample-barcoded 5' primer. A template-switch 5' adaptor carrying 12 random nucleotides introduced a unique molecular identifier onto each TCR beta cDNA molecule. Each sample yielded at least 2.5 million CDR3-containing paired-end reads. First-strand cDNA was synthesized from all RNA with the Mint cDNA synthesis kit, primed by a TRBC-specific oligonucleotide. After uracil-DNA glycosylase treatment, a first 18-cycle PCR used universal primers M1SS and BC2_uni_R on all cDNA. Turning to the authors' computational methods: For normalization, 1 million high-quality reads, each with a distinct molecular identifier, were randomly selected from each sample. Reads with shared molecular identifiers were discarded instead of being binned into consensus sequences. MiTCR, with a Q25 quality threshold and the strictest error-elimination algorithm, was used for CDR3 identification, clonotype clustering and error correction. Lower-bound total TCR beta diversity was estimated with a nonparametric unseen species model using Euler transformation. The raw public data were reprocessed by TCRdb itself: fastp quality trimming at Q25, MiXCR clonotype calling, in-frame beta chains only. One record per CDR3 amino acid sequence lists the most common genes and DNA. These V and J calls rely on TCRdb rather than the paper's analysis. The sample profile shows over a million distinct CDR3 sequences; 45% of them were found once. 15% to 20% of the sample is held by the ten biggest clonotypes.

This receptor was obtained from a woman aged 55 to 70 in good health. The specimen was blood. The chain was built from TRBV7-6 and TRBJ2-3, and TRBD2 may be the D gene, going by 6 matching bases. The CDR3 corresponds to CASSSLSSGSETDTQYF. The DNA reads TGTGCCAGCAGCTCCCTGTCGTCCGGGAGTGAAACAGATACGCAGTATTTT.